One T cell receptor (beta chain) is described in this entry. Here immunoSEQ multiplex PCR was the method, and the copy in TCRdb shows in-frame clones only, minus some. The sample consists of about 10,000 clones, approximately 80% of them appearing once. This record belongs to a study of sequential checkpoint blockade in melanoma. About the study: Arm A got nivolumab then ipilimumab; arm B the reverse, 1:1. After both sequences, patients received maintenance nivolumab.

Noted treatment: randomized to nivolumab then ipilimumab (arm A) or the reverse (arm B). No patient had prior DNA-damaging chemotherapy. PBMC sorting kept live CD3+CD8+ cells without CD19 or CD56. Sequencing used CD8+ T cells sorted from blood (inferred from file names), obtained from a patient given nivolumab and ipilimumab in sequence. The sequence was collected from a human donor with melanoma.

DNA for the CDR3: TGCGCCAGCAGCCAAGAAGCAGGGGGATCCTACGAGCAGTACTTC. Translating it yields CASSQEAGGSYEQYF. This chain uses TRBV4-3 with TRBJ2-7, with 7 bases identical to TRBD1. V trimming: 0 bases; J trimming: 1 base; junction bases outside the gene matches: 3. CDR1 and CDR2 from the germline V gene are LGHNA and YSLEER. The CDR3 runs 15 residues.